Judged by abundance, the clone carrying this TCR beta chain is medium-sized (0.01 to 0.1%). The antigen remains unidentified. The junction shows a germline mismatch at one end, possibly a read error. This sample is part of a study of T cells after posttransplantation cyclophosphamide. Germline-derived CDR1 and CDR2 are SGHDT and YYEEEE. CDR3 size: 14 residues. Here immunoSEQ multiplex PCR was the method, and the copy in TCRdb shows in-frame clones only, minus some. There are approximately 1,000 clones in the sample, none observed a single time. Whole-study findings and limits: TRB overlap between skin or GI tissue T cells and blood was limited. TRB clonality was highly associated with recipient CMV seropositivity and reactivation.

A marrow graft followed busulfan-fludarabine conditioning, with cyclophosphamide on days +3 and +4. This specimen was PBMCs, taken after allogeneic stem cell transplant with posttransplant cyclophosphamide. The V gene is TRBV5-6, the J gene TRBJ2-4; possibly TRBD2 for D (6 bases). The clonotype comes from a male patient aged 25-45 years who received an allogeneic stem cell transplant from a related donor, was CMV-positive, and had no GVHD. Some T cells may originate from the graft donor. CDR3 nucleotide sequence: TGTGCCAGCAGCTGGGGGGAGGCGCCCTCATTTTTGGGCTTC. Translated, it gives CASSWGEAPSFLGF.